The 23 T cell receptor beta chains listed next were all sequenced from one sample in a study of blood T cell repertoires in COVID-19. Libraries were prepared by immunoSEQ multiplex PCR; TCRdb keeps only in-frame clonotypes and omits some of them. The data contain about 14,000 clones, 80% to 90% of them singletons. Material: peripheral blood. These receptors were collected from a human donor in a cohort sampled during active COVID-19.

The chain recombines TRBV30 with TRBJ1-1, with 10 bases aligning to TRBD1. This CDR3 is built from 14 residues. Germline V CDR1 and CDR2: GTSNPN, SVGIG (reference sequence). J gave up 2 bases and V 1 base, and 1 base lay outside the gene matches. The CDR3 nucleotides are TGTGCCTGGAGTGGGGACAGGGGAAACACTGAAGCTTTCTTT. Translation: CAWSGDRGNTEAFF.

The chain combines TRBV6-4 with TRBJ1-2; D is unresolved. This CDR3 is 14 amino acids long. Trimming cost V 4 bases and J 6 bases, with 15 bases left between them. CDR1 is MRHNA and CDR2 is SNTAGT in the germline V gene. This chain's CDR3 is CASSVGWEGHGYTF. The CDR3 DNA follows: TGTGCCAGCAGTGTTGGTTGGGAGGGCCATGGCTACACCTTC.

The chain carries TRBV5-1 and TRBJ2-1; TRBD1 matches 9 bases. This CDR3 is 15 amino acids long. The V gene end was trimmed by 4 bases and the J gene end by 3 bases; junction bases not matched to a gene: 5. Germline CDR1 SGHRS, CDR2 YFSETQ. CDR3 coding DNA: TGCGCCAGCAGCGCCGGGACAGGGCTCTACAATGAGCAGTTCTTC. It codes for CASSAGTGLYNEQFF.

This chain connects TRBV7-2 to TRBJ1-5; TRBD1 might be the D (6 bases). Germline-derived CDR1 and CDR2 are SGHTA and FQGNSA. The CDR3 contains 13 residues. V was shortened by 5 bases and J by 7 bases, with 12 bases between the two germline ends. The DNA for the CDR3 is TGTGCCAGCAGCCTCCTAACAGGGCAGCCCCAGCATTTT. Protein sequence: CASSLLTGQPQHF.

The chain recombines TRBV6-2 or TRBV6-3 with TRBJ1-1; the D gene is possibly TRBD1 (6 bases). With 0 bases removed from V and 5 bases from J, the gap between germline ends came to 19 bases. There are 17 residues in the CDR3. The germline V gene encodes CDR1 MNHEY and CDR2 SVGEGT. The CDR3 nucleotides are TGTGCCAGCAGTTACTCGAGCAGGGGCGCCCAGAGAACTGAAGCTTTCTTT. Protein sequence: CASSYSSRGAQRTEAFF.

The rearrangement links TRBV18 to TRBJ1-2, with D perhaps TRBD1 (6 bases). The CDR3 has 15 residues. Deletions cut 2 bases from V and 5 bases from J, with 15 bases between. Germline V gene sequence: CDR1 KGHSH, CDR2 LQKENI. CDR3 sequence: CASSPGTGLRYGYTF. In DNA form, the CDR3 reads TGTGCCAGCTCACCAGGAACAGGGCTTAGATATGGCTACACCTTC.

V usage is TRBV18 and J usage is TRBJ1-6; TRBD1 is a possible D gene (6 bases). Trimming took off 2 bases at V and 10 bases at J, with 18 bases between the two ends. The CDR3 sequence is 16 residues long. Germline-derived CDR1 and CDR2 are KGHSH and LQKENI. CDR3: CASSPKRNRVDSPLHF. The CDR3 nucleotides are TGTGCCAGCTCACCAAAACGCAACAGGGTCGACTCACCCCTCCACTTT.

The chain combines TRBV6-5 with TRBJ1-3; no clear D gene. There are 14 residues in the CDR3. Trimming stripped 8 bases from V and 0 bases from J, with 11 bases between. The V gene's germline CDR1 is MNHEY and CDR2 SVGAGI. CDR3 bases: TGTGCCAGCGGCACCCGCATCTCTGGAAACACCATATATTTT. Residues: CASGTRISGNTIYF.

This clone was seen once. This chain links TRBV29-1 with TRBJ2-7; TRBD2 matches 10 bases. V trimming: 6 bases; J trimming: 2 bases; junction bases outside the gene matches: 10. From germline, CDR1 is SQVTM and CDR2 ANQGSEA. The CDR3 spans 15 residues. The CDR3 reads CSVTPGTSDTYEQYF. CDR3 nucleotides: TGCAGCGTGACTCCCGGGACTAGCGATACCTACGAGCAGTACTTC.

The chain carries TRBV10-3 and TRBJ1-1, with 9 bases aligning to TRBD1. This CDR3 has 17 residues. Germline CDR1 ENHRY, CDR2 SYGVKD. The V and J ends lost 0 bases and 1 base, in that order; junction bases with no gene match: 6. This chain's CDR3 is CAISESGQGKGNTEAFF. The CDR3 DNA sequence: TGTGCCATCAGTGAGTCAGGACAGGGGAAGGGGAACACTGAAGCTTTCTTT.

This chain links TRBV7-2 with TRBJ1-3; D unresolved. CDR1 is SGHTA, CDR2 FQGNSA, per germline. V lost 3 bases, J lost 0 bases, and 6 bases lay in between. The CDR3 loop spans 14 amino acids. CDR3 in DNA: TGTGCCAGCAGCTTGGGCTTCTCTGGAAACACCATATATTTT. Translation gives CASSLGFSGNTIYF.

The genes are TRBV7-3 and TRBJ2-5; tentatively, D is TRBD1 (6 bases). Germline V gene lookup returns CDR1 SGHTA and CDR2 FQGTGA. V gave up 0 bases and J gave up 5 bases, with 13 bases separating them. CDR3 length: 15 amino acids. CDR3 DNA: TGTGCCAGCAGCTTAACGGTGACAGGCGGGGAGACCCAGTACTTC. Translated, it gives CASSLTVTGGETQYF.

V is TRBV28 and J is TRBJ1-2; D ambiguous. The V gene's germline CDR1 is MDHEN and CDR2 SYDVKM. Trimming cost V 6 bases and J 2 bases, with 16 bases left between them. The CDR3 runs 15 residues. The CDR3 loop reads CASSPGGSGNYGYTF. The CDR3 DNA is TGTGCCAGCAGCCCGGGAGGTTCCGGGAACTATGGCTACACCTTC.

The J gene is TRBJ2-5, the V gene TRBV18; tentative D call: TRBD2 (7 bases). The V end was cut by 4 bases, the J end by 1 base, with 13 bases between. Germline V gives CDR1 KGHSH, CDR2 LQKENI. The CDR3 length is 15 residues. The CDR3 nucleotides are TGTGCCAGCTCACGGGGGGCGGGAGCCCAAGAGACCCAGTACTTC. Protein product: CASSRGAGAQETQYF. Full variable domain (rest looked up from reference TRBV18 and TRBJ2-5): NAGVMQNPRHLVRRRGQEARLRCSPMKGHSHVYWYRQLPEEGLKFMVYLQKENIIDESGMPKERFSAEFPKEGPSILRIQQVVRGDSAAYFCASSRGAGAQETQYFGPGTRLLVL.

This clone was detected only once. The chain recombines TRBV18 with TRBJ1-4; D is undetermined. This CDR3 has 16 residues. V dropped 1 base and J dropped 5 bases, with 14 bases sitting between them. Germline loops: CDR1 KGHSH, CDR2 LQKENI. The DNA for the CDR3 is TGTGCCAGCTCACCACAAGGTGACGGGAAGAATGAAAAACTGTTTTTT. This sequence encodes CASSPQGDGKNEKLFF.

CDR3 nucleotide sequence: TGTGCCACCAGCAGAGATGGCGGACTAGCGGGAACAGCAGATACGCAGTATTTT. It encodes CATSRDGGLAGTADTQYF. The gene calls are TRBV15 and TRBJ2-3; the match to TRBD2 covers 12 bases. Unmatched junction bases numbered 8, after V lost 0 bases and J lost 4 bases. From germline, CDR1 is LNHNV and CDR2 YYDKDF (reference sequence). CDR3 length equals 18 residues.

J is TRBJ1-1 and V is TRBV5-6, with D hard to call. Trimming cost V 0 bases and J 4 bases, with 7 bases left between them. The CDR3 runs 13 residues. From germline, CDR1 is SGHDT and CDR2 YYEEEE. The CDR3 loop reads CASSLGGGTEAFF. CDR3 bases: TGTGCCAGCAGCTTGGGGGGAGGCACTGAAGCTTTCTTT.

This chain links TRBV18 with TRBJ2-3, with D tentatively TRBD1 (6 bases). The CDR3 length is 13 residues. V lost 6 bases to trimming and J lost 5 bases, with 12 bases between them. The germline V gene has CDR1 KGHSH and CDR2 LQKENI. The CDR3 protein is CASSTGSLDTQYF. CDR3 sequence (DNA): TGTGCCAGCTCCACAGGGAGCTTAGATACGCAGTATTTT.

J is TRBJ1-2 and V is TRBV19; 8 nucleotides agree with TRBD1. The CDR3 has 16 residues. The V gene end was trimmed by 6 bases and the J gene end by 1 base; junction bases not matched to a gene: 10. Germline V lookup: CDR1 LNHDA, CDR2 SQIVND (reference sequence). The CDR3 sequence is CASSPDRGRINYGYTF. CDR3 sequence (DNA): TGTGCCAGTAGCCCTGACAGGGGCCGAATTAACTATGGCTACACCTTC.

This clone was picked up a small number of times. V is TRBV3-1 (or the pseudogene TRBV3-2) and J is TRBJ2-7; tentatively, D is TRBD1 (5 bases). Germline V gene data show CDR1 as LGHDT and CDR2 as YNNKEL (reference sequence). The CDR3 loop spans 14 amino acids. V lost 1 base and J lost 6, with 13 bases in between. The CDR3 coding sequence is TGTGCCAGCAGCCAAGTTAGGCAGGGCCGCGAGCAGTACTTC. This encodes CASSQVRQGREQYF.

This clone appeared a few times. V gene TRBV27 combines with J gene TRBJ1-5; D is undetermined. Germline assignment: CDR1 MNHEY and CDR2 SMNVEV (reference sequence). V was cut by 0 bases and J by 6 bases, with 15 bases left in between. The CDR3 runs to 16 residues. DNA of the CDR3: TGTGCCAGCAGTTTATCATCCGGGAGATTAGGTCAGCCCCAGCATTTT. It specifies CASSLSSGRLGQPQHF.

The J gene is TRBJ2-1, the V gene TRBV7-9; the match to TRBD1 covers 9 bases. The CDR3 contains 15 residues. The germline V gene has CDR1 SEHNR and CDR2 FQNEAQ (reference sequence). Germline trimming cut 3 bases from V and 8 bases from J; bases unmatched to any gene: 8. DNA for the CDR3: TGTGCCAGCAGCTTTCGACAGGGGGGGGACGATGAGCAGTTCTTC. As protein: CASSFRQGGDDEQFF. The full variable domain, with the rest looked up from reference TRBV7-9 and TRBJ2-1, is DTGVSQNPRHKITKRGQNVTFRCDPISEHNRLYWYRQTLGQGPEFLTYFQNEAQLEKSRLLSDRFSAERPKGSFSTLEIQRTEQGDSAMYLCASSFRQGGDDEQFFGPGTRLTVL.

This chain uses TRBV30 with TRBJ2-7; D gene uncertain. From germline, CDR1 is GTSNPN and CDR2 SVGIG (reference sequence). This CDR3 contains 13 residues. V gave up 0 bases and J gave up 5 bases, with 11 bases separating them. CDR3 in DNA: TGTGCCTGGAGTGTAGTAGCCCCTCACGAGCAGTACTTC. Its protein product is CAWSVVAPHEQYF.